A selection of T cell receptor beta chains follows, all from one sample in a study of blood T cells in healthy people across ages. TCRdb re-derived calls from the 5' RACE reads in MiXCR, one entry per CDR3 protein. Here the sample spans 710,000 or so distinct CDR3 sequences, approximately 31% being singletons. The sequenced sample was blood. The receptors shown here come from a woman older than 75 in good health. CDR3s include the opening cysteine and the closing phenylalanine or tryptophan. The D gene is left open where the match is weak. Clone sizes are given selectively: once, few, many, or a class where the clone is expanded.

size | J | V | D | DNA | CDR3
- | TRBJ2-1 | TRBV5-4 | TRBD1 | TGTGCCAGCAGCCCGGGACAGGGGAGACACAATGAGCAGTTCTTC | CASSPGQGRHNEQFF
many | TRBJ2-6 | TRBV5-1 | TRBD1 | TGCGCCAGCAGCTTGGCGGGAGGGACAGGGGATAAGATTGGGGCCAACGTCCTGACTTTC | CASSLAGGTGDKIGANVLTF
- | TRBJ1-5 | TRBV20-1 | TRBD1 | TGCAGTGCTCGGACAGGGTTCGATCAGCCCCAGCATTTT | CSARTGFDQPQHF
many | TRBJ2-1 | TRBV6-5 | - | TGTGCCAGCAACGGGGGGCTCCGGGACAATGAGCAGTTCTTC | CASNGGLRDNEQFF
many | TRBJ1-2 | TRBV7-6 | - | TGTGCCAGCAGCCCGCTAACAGCGGCCTATGGCTACACCTTC | CASSPLTAAYGYTF
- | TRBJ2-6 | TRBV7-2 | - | TGTGCCAGCAGCTTAGCGGCAACAGGGACCTTCTCTGGGGCCCACGTCCTGACTTTC | CASSLAATGTFSGAHVLTF
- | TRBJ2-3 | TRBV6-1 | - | TGTGCCTCCGAGGATACGCAGTATTTT | CASEDTQYF
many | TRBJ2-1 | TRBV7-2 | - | TGTGCCAGCAGCTCCGACTCTGGACGGAACAATGAGCAGTTCTTC | CASSSDSGRNNEQFF
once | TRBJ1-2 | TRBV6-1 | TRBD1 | TGTGCCAGCAGTGAATATTTCGATAACAGGGGTAGAGGAGTCGGCGCCTATGGCTACACCTTC | CASSEYFDNRGRGVGAYGYTF
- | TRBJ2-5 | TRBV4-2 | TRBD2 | TGTGCCAGCAGCCAAGTCGGGGGGGCTTCCGGCAATGAGCAGTACTTC | CASSQVGGASGNEQYF
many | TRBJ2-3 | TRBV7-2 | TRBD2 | TGTGCCAGCAGCTTAGGAGCGGGGGGCACAGATACGCAGTATTTT | CASSLGAGGTDTQYF
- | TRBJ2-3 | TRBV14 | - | TGTGCCAGCAGCCAACATACACAGGAGTGGTTGGCAGATACGCAGTATTTT | CASSQHTQEWLADTQYF
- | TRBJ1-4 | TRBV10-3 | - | TGTGCCACTGGGGGGGGTCAAGGTCGAAAACTGTTTTTT | CATGGGQGRKLFF
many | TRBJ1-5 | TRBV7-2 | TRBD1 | TGTGCCAGCAGCTTAGGGACAGGGAGCAATCAGCCCCAGCATTTT | CASSLGTGSNQPQHF
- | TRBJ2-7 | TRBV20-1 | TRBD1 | TGCAGTGTTACAGGGACAGGGGGTTCCTACGAGCAGTACTTC | CSVTGTGGSYEQYF
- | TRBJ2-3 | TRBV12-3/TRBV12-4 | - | TGTGCCAGCAGTTTAATGGCGCGAGCGAGCACAGATATGCAGTATTTT | CASSLMARASTDMQYF
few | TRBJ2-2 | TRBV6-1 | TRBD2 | TGTGCCAGCAGCGGGGGGGGTAACACCGGGGAGCTGTTTTTT | CASSGGGNTGELFF
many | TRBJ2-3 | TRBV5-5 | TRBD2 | TGTGCCAGCAGCACAGGACTAGCGGGGGCTTTAGATACGCAGTATTTT | CASSTGLAGALDTQYF
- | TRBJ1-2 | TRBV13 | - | TGTGCCAGCAGCTTCTACGGGCGGCCAGAGGTTTCCCGTGGCTACACCTTC | CASSFYGRPEVSRGYTF
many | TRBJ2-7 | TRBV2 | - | TGTGCCAGCAGTGAAGCAGGAAACGAGCAGTACTTC | CASSEAGNEQYF
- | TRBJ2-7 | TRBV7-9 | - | TGTGCCAGCAGTCCCGCAGGGGCCCCCTACGAGCAGTACTTC | CASSPAGAPYEQYF
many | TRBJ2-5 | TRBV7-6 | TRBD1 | TGTGCCAGCAGCTTAGGGGCAGGGGGAAAAGAGACCCAGTACTTC | CASSLGAGGKETQYF
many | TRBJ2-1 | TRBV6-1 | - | TGTGCCAGCAGGGTTTCGAGCAATGAGCAGTTCTTC | CASRVSSNEQFF
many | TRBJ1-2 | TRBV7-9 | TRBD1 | TGTGCCAGCAGCTTGGGACAGGGTAATGGCTACACCTTC | CASSLGQGNGYTF
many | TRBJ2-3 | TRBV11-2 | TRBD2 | TGTGCCAGCAGGGGGGAGAACGCTAGCGGGGGGTCAGATACGCAGTATTTT | CASRGENASGGSDTQYF
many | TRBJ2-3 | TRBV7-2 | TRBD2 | TGTGCCAGCAGCCGGACTAGTCGGGATACGCAGTATTTT | CASSRTSRDTQYF
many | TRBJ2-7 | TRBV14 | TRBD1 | TGTGCCAGCAGCCAAGCGACAGGGTACGAGCAGTACTTC | CASSQATGYEQYF
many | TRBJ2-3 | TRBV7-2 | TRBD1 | TGTGCCAGCAGCGTCCGGGACAGAGGGGATACGCAGTATTTT | CASSVRDRGDTQYF
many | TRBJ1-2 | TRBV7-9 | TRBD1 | TGTGCCAGCAGCTTTGAGGTCGGGACAGTCCATGGCTACACCTTC | CASSFEVGTVHGYTF
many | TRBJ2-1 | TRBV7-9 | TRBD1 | TGTGCCAGCAGCACCGGGACAGGGAGTCGGAGCTCCTACAATGAGCAGTTCTTC | CASSTGTGSRSSYNEQFF
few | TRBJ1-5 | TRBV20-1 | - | TGCAGTGCTAGGACCGGACGGACCGATCAGCCCCAGCATTTT | CSARTGRTDQPQHF
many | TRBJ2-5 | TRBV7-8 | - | TGTGCCAGCAGCTTAGCGCGGTCAGCGATGCAAGAGACCCAGTACTTC | CASSLARSAMQETQYF
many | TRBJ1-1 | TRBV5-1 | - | TGCGCCAGCAGCTTGCGGCAGGGCGACACTGAAGCTTTCTTT | CASSLRQGDTEAFF
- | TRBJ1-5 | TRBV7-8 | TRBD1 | TGTGCCAGCAGCGACAGGGGGGTTAGCAATCAGCCCCAGCATTTT | CASSDRGVSNQPQHF
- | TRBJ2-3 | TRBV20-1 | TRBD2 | TGCAGTGCTAGCGGGGCTAGCGGGTGGGATACGCAGTATTTT | CSASGASGWDTQYF
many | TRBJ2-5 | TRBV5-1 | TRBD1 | TGCGCCAGCAGCTCGATGACAGGGATGAGGGAGACCCAGTACTTC | CASSSMTGMRETQYF
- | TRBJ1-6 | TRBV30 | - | TGTGCCTGTCCGCGGACGGAGAGCTCCTATAATTCACCCCTCCACTTT | CACPRTESSYNSPLHF
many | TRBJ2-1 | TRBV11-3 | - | TGTGCCAGCAGCTTTTCCTTTTTCAGTAACTCCTACAATGAGCAGTTCTTC | CASSFSFFSNSYNEQFF
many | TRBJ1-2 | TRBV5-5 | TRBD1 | TGTGCCAGCAGCTTGGGGACAGGGAGCATGCCTGGCTACACCTTC | CASSLGTGSMPGYTF
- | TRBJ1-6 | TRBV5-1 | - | TGCGCCAGCAGCGGCGTGACGGGGTGGAATTCACCCCTCCACTTT | CASSGVTGWNSPLHF
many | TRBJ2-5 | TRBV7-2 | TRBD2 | TGTGCCAGCAGCTTAGACGGGCGGGGGGGCCTGGAGACCCAGTACTTC | CASSLDGRGGLETQYF
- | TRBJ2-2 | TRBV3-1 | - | TGTGCCAGCAGCCGGGCGACAGGCGCGAACACCGGGGAGCTGTTTTTT | CASSRATGANTGELFF
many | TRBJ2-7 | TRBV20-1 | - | TGCAGTGCTAGACCTCAATCTATTCGTGGCAGGCTCTACGAGCAGTACTTC | CSARPQSIRGRLYEQYF
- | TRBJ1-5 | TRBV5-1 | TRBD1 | TGCGCCAGCAGCTTGTTTCCGACAGGGGGAGGCCATCAGCCCCAGCATTTT | CASSLFPTGGGHQPQHF
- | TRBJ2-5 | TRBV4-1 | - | TGCGCCAGCAGCGAGGGGACTGGGCAAGAGACCCAGTACTTC | CASSEGTGQETQYF
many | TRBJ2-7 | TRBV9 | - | TGTGCCAGCAGCGCCCGGGCCACCGGGACTCCTCTCCAGCAGTACTTC | CASSARATGTPLQQYF